The 6 T cell receptor beta chains reported below all come from one sample, sequenced in a study of cytomegalovirus exposure and HLA in healthy donors. The PCR employed 60 Vbeta primers together with 13 Jbeta primers. Assay used: immunoSEQ multiplex PCR; TCRdb lists only in-frame clones, some missing. The data show around 79,000 clones, with 65% to 85% seen just once and about 15% held by the top ten. The sample was PBMCs. The origin of the receptors is a woman in her thirties or forties in good health and CMV-seropositive.

This clone was seen a few times. Given a far larger clone just one base away, this is likely a sequencing read error. The chain joins TRBV6-5 to TRBJ2-7, with D possibly being TRBD2 (7 bases). CDR3 size: 14 residues. Deletions cut 6 bases from V and 4 bases from J, with 16 bases between. From germline, CDR1 is MNHEY and CDR2 SVGAGI. The CDR3 sequence is CASRQGGFLYEQYF. In nucleotides, the CDR3 is TGTGCCAGCAGACAGGGAGGGTTTTTGTACGAGCAGTACTTC.

This chain uses TRBV5-8 with TRBJ2-3; the D gene is possibly TRBD1 (6 bases). The CDR3 is 14 residues long. V lost 3 bases and J lost 12, with 20 bases in between. The V gene's germline CDR1 is SGHTS and CDR2 YDEGEE. The CDR3, as DNA: TGTGCCAGCAGCTCACCGAACAGACAGGCGACACAGTATTTT. Its translation: CASSSPNRQATQYF.

The chain carries TRBV2 and TRBJ2-5; D is perhaps TRBD1 (5 bases). There are 13 residues in the CDR3. V lost 6 bases, J lost 1 base, and 9 bases lay in between. Germline V gene data show CDR1 as SNHLY and CDR2 as FYNNEI. CDR3 coding DNA: TGTGCCAGCAGCGCGGACACCCAAGAGACCCAGTACTTC. Residues: CASSADTQETQYF.

Written as DNA, the CDR3 is TGTGCCAGCAGCCACGGTCGGGGGGCAGTTAATGAAAAACTGTTTTTT. It specifies CASSHGRGAVNEKLFF. V gene TRBV5-8 combines with J gene TRBJ1-4; maybe TRBD1 (6 bases). Germline V CDR1 and CDR2: SGHTS, YDEGEE. V was shortened by 4 bases and J by 4 bases, with 17 bases between the two germline ends. The CDR3 has 16 amino acids.

The CDR3 coding sequence is TGCGCCAGCAGTGACGACAGGGCATCACCCCAGCATTTT. Its protein is CASSDDRASPQHF. This sequence joins TRBV10-1 and TRBJ1-5, with TRBD1 matching 7 bases. From germline, CDR1 is WNHNN and CDR2 SYGVQD (reference sequence). The CDR3 has 13 amino acids. J was trimmed by 10 bases and V by 3 bases; bases with no gene match: 6.

This clone was observed a few times. The V gene is TRBV30, the J gene TRBJ1-3, with D perhaps TRBD1 (6 bases). The CDR3 has 16 amino acids. Germline-derived CDR1 and CDR2 are GTSNPN and SVGIG (reference sequence). The V and J ends lost 3 bases and 0 bases respectively, with 15 bases between them. CDR3 sequence (DNA): TGTGCCTGGAGAGATAAAACAGGGAGCTCTGGAAACACCATATATTTT. Its protein product is CAWRDKTGSSGNTIYF. The full variable domain, its missing parts supplied by reference TRBV30 and TRBJ1-3, is SQTIHQWPATLVQPVGSPLSLECTVEGTSNPNLYWYRQAAGRGLQLLFYSVGIGQISSEVPQNLSASRPQDRQFILSSKKLLLSDSGFYLCAWRDKTGSSGNTIYFGEGSWLTVV.